A selection of T cell receptor beta chains follows, all from one sample in a study of CD8 T cells in Susac syndrome. One entry per CDR3 protein results from TCRdb running MiXCR on the immunoSEQ multiplex PCR reads. The sample records 120,000 or so distinct CDR3 sequences, roughly 95% being singletons. Sequencing was carried out using CD4+ T cells from PBMCs. These receptors all stem from a human donor with Susac syndrome. Each CDR3 is given with its conserved first and last residue. A D gene is named only where the DNA matches it firmly. Where a row states a size, it is once, few, many or the class of an expanded clone; other rows omit it.

>TRBV28|12|-|TRBJ2-7|-
TGTGCCAGCACCCGTTTAGGGTACGAGCAGTACTTC
CASTRLGYEQYF
>TRBV5-6|12|-|TRBJ1-3|-
TGTGCCAGCACCCGCGCAGGAAACACCATATATTTT
CASTRAGNTIYF
>TRBV3-1|12|-|TRBJ1-2|-
TGTGCCAGCAGCCAAGGGACCATGGGCTACACCTTC
CASSQGTMGYTF
>TRBV5-1|15|-|TRBJ2-1|-
TGCGCCAGCAGCTTGGGGCTAGACTCCTACAATGAGCAGTTCTTC
CASSLGLDSYNEQFF
>TRBV14|12|-|TRBJ2-7|-
TGTGCCAGCAGCCGAGCCACCTACGAGCAGTACTTC
CASSRATYEQYF
>TRBV10-2|16|-|TRBJ2-7|-
TGCGCCAGCAGTGAGAGTGGCAGGTCTACGTCCTACGAGCAGTACTTC
CASSESGRSTSYEQYF
>TRBV29-1|12|-|TRBJ2-7|-
TGCAGCGGCCGGGAGCCCCCCTCCGAGCAGTACTTC
CSGREPPSEQYF
>TRBV9|13|-|TRBJ1-2|once
TGTGCCAGCAGCGTAGCGACAGCCCACGGCTACACCTTC
CASSVATAHGYTF
>TRBV6-5|13|-|TRBJ2-2|-
TGTGCCAGCAACAGGGACCAAGGCGGGGAGCTGTTTTTT
CASNRDQGGELFF
>TRBV29-1|12|-|TRBJ2-5|-
TGCAGCGGACGGACGGGGGCCGAGACCCAGTACTTC
CSGRTGAETQYF
>TRBV15|15|-|TRBJ2-5|-
TGTGCCACCAGCGGCCGAGCTGGGGGCTGGGAGACCCAGTACTTC
CATSGRAGGWETQYF
>TRBV12-3/TRBV12-4|15|TRBD2|TRBJ2-1|-
TGTGCCAGCACGGTAACTAGCGGGGGAAACAATGAGCAGTTCTTC
CASTVTSGGNNEQFF
>TRBV4-1|15|-|TRBJ2-1|-
TGCGCCAGCAGCCAAGTAGAGGTAGGGGGGTATGAGCAGTTCTTC
CASSQVEVGGYEQFF
>TRBV5-6|18|TRBD1|TRBJ2-2|few
TGTGCCAGCAGCTGGACAGGGCTCCCGGGACCGAACACCGGGGAGCTGTTTTTT
CASSWTGLPGPNTGELFF
>TRBV29-1|14|-|TRBJ1-1|once
TGCAGCGTTGGGGGGAACGGTAGGAACACTGAAGCTTTCTTT
CSVGGNGRNTEAFF
>TRBV7-2|17|TRBD1|TRBJ1-2|-
TGTGCCAGCACACTCCAGGGGGCGCAAGGGGGGATCTATGGCTACACCTTC
CASTLQGAQGGIYGYTF
>TRBV10-3|13|TRBD1|TRBJ2-7|-
TGTGCCATCAGGGGACAGGGGAAGGGCGAGCAGTACTTC
CAIRGQGKGEQYF
>TRBV5-1|14|-|TRBJ2-2|-
TGCGCCAGCAGGGGTGGAGTGAACACCGGGGAGCTGTTTTTT
CASRGGVNTGELFF
>TRBV30|11|TRBD2|TRBJ2-7|-
TGTGCCTGGAGGCGGGAGGGCGAGCAGTACTTC
CAWRREGEQYF
>TRBV20-1|14|-|TRBJ2-2|-
TGCAGTGGATCCGGGCCGACAGGAACCGGGGAGCTGTTTTTT
CSGSGPTGTGELFF
>TRBV7-9|13|TRBD1|TRBJ2-7|once
TGTGCCAGCGGGGACAGGATCTCCTACGAGCAGTACTTC
CASGDRISYEQYF
>TRBV7-9|15|-|TRBJ2-5|-
TGTGCCAGCAGCTCGGGACACCACCTCCAAGAGACCCAGTACTTC
CASSSGHHLQETQYF
>TRBV19|13|TRBD1|TRBJ1-2|once
TGTGCCAGTAGTAGGACAGGGGCCTCGGGCTACACCTTC
CASSRTGASGYTF
>TRBV18|16|-|TRBJ2-5|-
TGTGCCAGCTCACCACCCCGTTATGGCGACGGGGAGACCCAGTACTTC
CASSPPRYGDGETQYF
>TRBV18|14|-|TRBJ2-7|few
TGTGCCAGCTCACCCCAGGGGAGCTCCTACGAGCAGTACTTC
CASSPQGSSYEQYF
>TRBV20-1|16|-|TRBJ2-4|-
TGCAGTGCTAGTTCGTGGCTAGCCGTAGCCAAAAACATTCAGTACTTC
CSASSWLAVAKNIQYF
>TRBV29-1|14|-|TRBJ1-1|-
TGCAGCGTTGAGGCCGGCCGGCTGAACACTGAAGCTTTCTTT
CSVEAGRLNTEAFF